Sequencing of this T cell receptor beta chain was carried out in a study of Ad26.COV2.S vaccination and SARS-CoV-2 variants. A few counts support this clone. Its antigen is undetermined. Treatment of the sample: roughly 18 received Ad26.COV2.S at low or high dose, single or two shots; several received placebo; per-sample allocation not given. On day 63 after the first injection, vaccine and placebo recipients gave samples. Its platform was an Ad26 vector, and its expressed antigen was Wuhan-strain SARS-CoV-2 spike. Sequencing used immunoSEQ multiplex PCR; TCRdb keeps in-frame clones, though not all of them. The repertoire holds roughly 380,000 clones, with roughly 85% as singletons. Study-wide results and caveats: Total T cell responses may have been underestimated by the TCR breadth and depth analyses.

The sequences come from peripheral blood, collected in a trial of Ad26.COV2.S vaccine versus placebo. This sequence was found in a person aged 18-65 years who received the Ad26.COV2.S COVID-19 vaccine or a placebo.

CDR3 in amino acids: CASSPGWRTDLKNEQFF. The CDR3 DNA reads as TGTGCCAGCAGCCCAGGATGGAGGACAGACTTAAAGAATGAGCAGTTCTTC. V and J are TRBV7-9 and TRBJ2-1, with D possibly matching TRBD1 (6 bases). Trimming pared 5 bases from V and 7 bases from J, leaving 24 bases between. The CDR3 is 17 residues long. Germline CDR1 is SEHNR and CDR2 is FQNEAQ (reference sequence).